This record looks at one T cell receptor beta chain sequence and its context. This sample stems from a study of T cells expressing NK-cell markers. CDR3 length equals 19 residues. The V gene's germline CDR1 is MNHEY and CDR2 SVGAGI. Researchers built TCR beta cDNA using 5'RACE template switching with UMIs. Using the 5' RACE reads, TCRdb records one entry per CDR3 protein without DNA. The sample table sets out 500,000 to 700,000 distinct CDR3 sequences. The chain is built from TRBV6-5 and TRBJ1-6; TCRdb selects TRBD1, and the lack of DNA leaves this call unchecked. This clonotype was sampled from a young man in good health. The sample taken for sequencing was blood T cells: a sorted CD56 or NKG2C T cell subset, CD4+ or CD8+ T cells, or bulk PBMC T cells (not recorded which). The CDR3 protein is CASSYSSSVGVGGGSPLHF.